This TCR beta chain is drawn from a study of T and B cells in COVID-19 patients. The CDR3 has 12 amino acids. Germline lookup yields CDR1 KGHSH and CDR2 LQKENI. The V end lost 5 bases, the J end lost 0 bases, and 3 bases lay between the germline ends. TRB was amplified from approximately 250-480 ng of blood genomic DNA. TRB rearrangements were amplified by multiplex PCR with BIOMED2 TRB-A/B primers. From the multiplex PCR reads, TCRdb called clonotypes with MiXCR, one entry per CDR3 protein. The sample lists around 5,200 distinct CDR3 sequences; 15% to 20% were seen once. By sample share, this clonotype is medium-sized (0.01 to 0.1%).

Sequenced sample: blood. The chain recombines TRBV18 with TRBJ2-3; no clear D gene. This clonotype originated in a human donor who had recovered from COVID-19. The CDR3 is CASSASTDTQYF. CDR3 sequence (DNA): TGTGCCAGCTCAGCTAGCACAGATACGCAGTATTTT.